Listed below are T cell receptor beta chains from one sample, sequenced in a study of CD8+CD57+ T cells in acquired aplastic anemia. TCRdb analysed the reads with MiXCR anew, one entry per CDR3 protein. The sample carries some 120,000 distinct CDR3 sequences, approximately 36% recorded once. The sequencing input was sorted CD4+, CD8+, or CD8+CD57+ T cells (not recorded which) from PBMCs. These receptor sequences come from a human donor with aplastic anemia. CDR3s include the opening cysteine and the closing phenylalanine or tryptophan. Each record gives: D gene, J gene, clone size, V gene, CDR3 protein, CDR3 DNA. D genes are given only for firm matches. Clone size is shown for a subset of rows, as once, few, many or a class of expanded clone.

D gene: NA; J gene: TRBJ1-2; clone size: many; V gene: TRBV2; CDR3 protein: CASSVVGYTF; CDR3 DNA: TGTGCCAGCAGTGTCGTTGGCTACACCTTC
D gene: TRBD1; J gene: TRBJ1-6; clone size: NA; V gene: TRBV5-6; CDR3 protein: CASTLNDRDSPLHF; CDR3 DNA: TGTGCCAGCACCCTAAACGACAGGGATTCACCCCTCCACTTT
D gene: TRBD1; J gene: TRBJ1-2; clone size: many; V gene: TRBV19; CDR3 protein: CASSLTRTGGLDGYTF; CDR3 DNA: TGTGCCAGTAGTCTAACAAGGACAGGGGGCTTGGATGGCTACACCTTC
D gene: NA; J gene: TRBJ1-2; clone size: many; V gene: TRBV9; CDR3 protein: CASIRDPESGGYTF; CDR3 DNA: TGTGCCAGCATACGGGACCCCGAGTCTGGTGGCTACACCTTC
D gene: NA; J gene: TRBJ1-3; clone size: once; V gene: TRBV27; CDR3 protein: CASSLSLVSGNTIYF; CDR3 DNA: TGTGCCAGCAGTTTATCGTTAGTTTCTGGAAACACCATATATTTT
D gene: NA; J gene: TRBJ1-4; clone size: few; V gene: TRBV6-1; CDR3 protein: CASSLGPPGEKLFF; CDR3 DNA: TGTGCCAGCAGTCTTGGCCCGCCCGGTGAAAAACTGTTTTTT
D gene: NA; J gene: TRBJ1-6; clone size: NA; V gene: TRBV19; CDR3 protein: CASSIARSTTPLHF; CDR3 DNA: TGTGCCAGTAGTATCGCCAGGTCGACGACACCCCTCCACTTT
D gene: NA; J gene: TRBJ2-6; clone size: NA; V gene: TRBV29-1; CDR3 protein: CSGTESGANVLTF; CDR3 DNA: TGCAGCGGGACGGAGTCTGGGGCCAACGTCCTGACTTTC
D gene: NA; J gene: TRBJ2-7; clone size: few; V gene: TRBV25-1; CDR3 protein: CASSDSNRVDPYEQYF; CDR3 DNA: TGTGCCAGCAGTGATTCCAACAGGGTCGACCCCTACGAGCAGTACTTC
D gene: NA; J gene: TRBJ1-1; clone size: NA; V gene: TRBV15; CDR3 protein: CATRIGPANTEAFF; CDR3 DNA: TGTGCCACCAGGATAGGGCCAGCGAACACTGAAGCTTTCTTT
D gene: TRBD2; J gene: TRBJ2-7; clone size: NA; V gene: TRBV20-1; CDR3 protein: CSARLAGGSYEQYF; CDR3 DNA: TGCAGTGCAAGACTAGCGGGGGGTTCCTACGAGCAGTACTTC
D gene: TRBD2; J gene: TRBJ2-1; clone size: few; V gene: TRBV10-3; CDR3 protein: CASTTSGGADEQFF; CDR3 DNA: TGTGCCTCCACGACTAGCGGGGGGGCGGATGAGCAGTTCTTC
D gene: TRBD2; J gene: TRBJ2-5; clone size: NA; V gene: TRBV10-2; CDR3 protein: CASRGTSGGPQETQYF; CDR3 DNA: TGCGCCAGCAGGGGGACTAGCGGGGGCCCCCAAGAGACCCAGTACTTC
D gene: TRBD1; J gene: TRBJ1-4; clone size: few; V gene: TRBV27; CDR3 protein: CASSLKGTGREKLFF; CDR3 DNA: TGTGCCAGCAGTTTAAAGGGGACAGGGAGAGAAAAACTGTTTTTT
D gene: NA; J gene: TRBJ1-2; clone size: many; V gene: TRBV11-2; CDR3 protein: CASSRTSVQVPTNYGYTF; CDR3 DNA: TGTGCCAGCAGTCGCACCTCGGTCCAGGTCCCTACTAACTATGGCTACACCTTC
D gene: NA; J gene: TRBJ1-1; clone size: NA; V gene: TRBV10-3; CDR3 protein: CAISDVGLAMNTEAFF; CDR3 DNA: TGTGCCATCAGTGATGTAGGGTTGGCAATGAACACTGAAGCTTTCTTT
D gene: NA; J gene: TRBJ1-5; clone size: NA; V gene: TRBV18; CDR3 protein: CASSADRNQPQHF; CDR3 DNA: TGTGCCAGCTCAGCGGACCGCAATCAGCCCCAGCATTTT
D gene: NA; J gene: TRBJ2-1; clone size: many; V gene: TRBV20-1; CDR3 protein: CSARGAGDGEQFF; CDR3 DNA: TGCAGTGCAAGAGGGGCAGGGGATGGTGAGCAGTTCTTC
D gene: NA; J gene: TRBJ1-1; clone size: NA; V gene: TRBV7-8; CDR3 protein: CASSPQPGTEAFF; CDR3 DNA: TGTGCCAGCAGCCCCCAGCCGGGGACTGAAGCTTTCTTT
D gene: NA; J gene: TRBJ2-2; clone size: NA; V gene: TRBV10-3; CDR3 protein: CAIGEKTARGGELFF; CDR3 DNA: TGTGCCATCGGTGAAAAGACGGCAAGGGGCGGGGAGCTGTTTTTT
D gene: NA; J gene: TRBJ2-7; clone size: NA; V gene: TRBV15; CDR3 protein: CATSRVLAAGSYEQYF; CDR3 DNA: TGTGCCACCAGCAGAGTGTTAGCGGCAGGGTCCTACGAGCAGTACTTC
D gene: TRBD2; J gene: TRBJ2-3; clone size: NA; V gene: TRBV11-1; CDR3 protein: CAGSFRGGSTDTQYF; CDR3 DNA: TGTGCCGGCAGTTTCCGGGGGGGTAGCACAGATACGCAGTATTTC
D gene: NA; J gene: TRBJ2-7; clone size: many; V gene: TRBV3-1; CDR3 protein: CASSQKGNAYEQYF; CDR3 DNA: TGTGCCAGCAGCCAAAAGGGTAACGCTTACGAGCAGTACTTC
D gene: TRBD2; J gene: TRBJ2-7; clone size: NA; V gene: TRBV13; CDR3 protein: CASSTSGGAYEQYF; CDR3 DNA: TGTGCCAGCAGCACTAGCGGGGGGGCCTACGAGCAGTACTTC